A selection of T cell receptor beta chains follows, all from one sample in a study of blood T cell repertoires in COVID-19. Sequenced by immunoSEQ multiplex PCR; TCRdb stores in-frame clones only, minus some. This sample has nearly 90,000 clones, with roughly 88% found just once. The sample comprised peripheral blood. The source is a man between 60 and 75 years old with acute or convalescent COVID-19. Each CDR3 is given with its conserved first and last residue. D genes are given only for firm matches. Size is stated for part of the rows, as once, few or many counts, or as a class when the clone is expanded.

J: TRBJ2-7
size: -
length: 17
D: TRBD2
V: TRBV7-8
DNA: TGTGCCAGCGGCGGGGCTAGCGGGAGAGGGGGGCCTTACGAGCAGTACTTC
CDR3: CASGGASGRGGPYEQYF

J: TRBJ1-2
size: -
length: 16
D: TRBD1
V: TRBV28
DNA: TGTGCCAGCAGTCCCCTCCAGGGGGCGATGTTTCGTGGCTACACCTTC
CDR3: CASSPLQGAMFRGYTF

J: TRBJ2-3
size: -
length: 17
D: TRBD2
V: TRBV7-3
DNA: TGTGCCAGCAGCTTAACGGGGGCTAGCGGGCAGACAGATACGCAGTATTTT
CDR3: CASSLTGASGQTDTQYF

J: TRBJ2-7
size: -
length: 15
D: -
V: TRBV6-5
DNA: TGTGCCAGCAGTTATAATGCGGCCGGGACCTACGAGCAGTACTTC
CDR3: CASSYNAAGTYEQYF

J: TRBJ1-4
size: once
length: 15
D: TRBD1
V: TRBV28
DNA: TGTGCCAGCAGTTCTACAGGGGGCACTAATGAAAAACTGTTTTTT
CDR3: CASSSTGGTNEKLFF

J: TRBJ1-2
size: -
length: 14
D: TRBD1
V: TRBV6-5
DNA: TGTGCCAGCAGTAGGGACAGAACCCCACGGACCTACACCTTC
CDR3: CASSRDRTPRTYTF

J: TRBJ2-3
size: -
length: 16
D: TRBD2
V: TRBV2
DNA: TGTGCCAGCAGTGCGTCTAGCGGGGCCCGCACAGATACGCAGTATTTT
CDR3: CASSASSGARTDTQYF

J: TRBJ1-4
size: -
length: 16
D: -
V: TRBV28
DNA: TGTGCCAGCAGTTTCCAGGGGAAGGGGGATCGGGAAAAACTGTTTTTT
CDR3: CASSFQGKGDREKLFF

J: TRBJ2-7
size: -
length: 14
D: TRBD1
V: TRBV2
DNA: TGTGCCAGCAGTTTCCGGGACAGTGAATACGAGCAGTACTTC
CDR3: CASSFRDSEYEQYF

J: TRBJ2-7
size: once
length: 13
D: TRBD2
V: TRBV12-3/TRBV12-4
DNA: TGTGCCAGCAGTTTTAGAACTAGCGGAGAGCAGTACTTC
CDR3: CASSFRTSGEQYF

J: TRBJ2-7
size: few
length: 13
D: -
V: TRBV4-1
DNA: TGCGCCAGCAGCCAAGATTGGAGTTACGAGCAGTACTTC
CDR3: CASSQDWSYEQYF

J: TRBJ2-3
size: -
length: 17
D: -
V: TRBV27
DNA: TGTGCCAGCAGTTTCTACACAGGGGGGGGACGCCCAGATACGCAGTATTTT
CDR3: CASSFYTGGGRPDTQYF

J: TRBJ1-2
size: -
length: 12
D: TRBD1
V: TRBV30
DNA: TGTGCCTGGGACAGGGGGCTTGGAGGCTACACCTTC
CDR3: CAWDRGLGGYTF

J: TRBJ1-2
size: few
length: 12
D: -
V: TRBV24-1
DNA: TGTGCCACCAGTGCGGGTGACTATGGCTACACCTTC
CDR3: CATSAGDYGYTF

J: TRBJ1-2
size: -
length: 16
D: -
V: TRBV7-2
DNA: TGTGCCAGCAGCCCTTGGGGGCTTGGGGTTAACTATGGCTACACCTTC
CDR3: CASSPWGLGVNYGYTF

J: TRBJ2-2
size: -
length: 16
D: TRBD1
V: TRBV5-1
DNA: TGCGCCAGCAGCCGCACCGGGACAGGGAACACCGGGGAGCTGTTTTTT
CDR3: CASSRTGTGNTGELFF

J: TRBJ1-2
size: once
length: 14
D: -
V: TRBV29-1
DNA: TGCAGCGTTGAATCGTGGAGCCAGGGCCATGGCTACACCTTC
CDR3: CSVESWSQGHGYTF

J: TRBJ2-3
size: -
length: 16
D: TRBD1
V: TRBV7-3
DNA: TGTGCCAGCAGCCCAAAGGGACAGGGCAGCACAGATACGCAGTATTTT
CDR3: CASSPKGQGSTDTQYF

J: TRBJ2-1
size: -
length: 15
D: -
V: TRBV7-7
DNA: TGTGCCAGCAGCCTAAAGACAGGTCTTAGGAATGAGCAGTTCTTC
CDR3: CASSLKTGLRNEQFF

J: TRBJ2-2
size: -
length: 17
D: -
V: TRBV12-5
DNA: TGTGCTAGTGGTTTGGCGACTTGGGGGACACACACCGGGGAGCTGTTTTTT
CDR3: CASGLATWGTHTGELFF

J: TRBJ1-2
size: few
length: 13
D: -
V: TRBV19
DNA: TGTGCCAGTAGTATACAAACGGTATATGGCTACACCTTC
CDR3: CASSIQTVYGYTF

J: TRBJ2-3
size: -
length: 15
D: TRBD1
V: TRBV7-8
DNA: TGTGCCAGCACCTCAGACAGGGGGCTGGGAGATACGCAGTATTTT
CDR3: CASTSDRGLGDTQYF

J: TRBJ2-1
size: -
length: 18
D: TRBD2
V: TRBV9
DNA: TGTGCCAGCAGCGTAGGAGCGGGGGGGCCAGTTTCTTACAATGAGCAGTTCTTC
CDR3: CASSVGAGGPVSYNEQFF

J: TRBJ1-1
size: few
length: 17
D: -
V: TRBV7-2
DNA: TGTGCCAGCAGCTTAGATCAGGGAGTGAGGGGAGGGACTGAAGCTTTCTTT
CDR3: CASSLDQGVRGGTEAFF

J: TRBJ2-1
size: -
length: 13
D: -
V: TRBV11-3
DNA: TGTGCCAGCAGCCTCGGACAATACAATGAGCAGTTCTTC
CDR3: CASSLGQYNEQFF

J: TRBJ1-1
size: few
length: 11
D: -
V: TRBV30
DNA: TGTGCCTGGAGTTTGCGGACAAGGGCTTTCTTT
CDR3: CAWSLRTRAFF

J: TRBJ1-1
size: -
length: 13
D: -
V: TRBV11-1
DNA: TGTGCCAGCAGCTTACTTGCGGGGGGCGAAGCTTTCTTT
CDR3: CASSLLAGGEAFF

J: TRBJ1-1
size: -
length: 14
D: -
V: TRBV7-9
DNA: TGTGCCAGCAGCTTACGGCAGGGGACCACTGAAGCTTTCTTT
CDR3: CASSLRQGTTEAFF

J: TRBJ2-7
size: -
length: 17
D: -
V: TRBV27
DNA: TGTGCCAGCAGCCGCGGACAGGAGGGTGGATCGGCATACGAGCAGTACTTC
CDR3: CASSRGQEGGSAYEQYF

J: TRBJ2-5
size: -
length: 15
D: TRBD2
V: TRBV3-1/TRBV3-2
DNA: TGTGCCAGCAGCCCCGGACTAGCGGGACGTGAGACCCAGTACTTC
CDR3: CASSPGLAGRETQYF

J: TRBJ2-7
size: -
length: 14
D: -
V: TRBV11-2
DNA: TGTGCCAGCAGCTTCTTACGGGGGGCGGTCGAGCAGTACTTC
CDR3: CASSFLRGAVEQYF

J: TRBJ2-5
size: -
length: 14
D: -
V: TRBV11-2
DNA: TGTGCCAGCAGCTTAGGGGACTACCAAGAGACCCAGTACTTC
CDR3: CASSLGDYQETQYF

J: TRBJ2-1
size: -
length: 13
D: -
V: TRBV3-1/TRBV3-2
DNA: TGTGCCAGCAGCCAAATATCGGGGATTGAGCAGTTCTTC
CDR3: CASSQISGIEQFF

J: TRBJ2-3
size: -
length: 15
D: -
V: TRBV5-1
DNA: TGCGCCAGCAGCTTGACGGGGATTAGCACAGATACGCAGTATTTT
CDR3: CASSLTGISTDTQYF

J: TRBJ1-1
size: -
length: 13
D: TRBD1
V: TRBV29-1
DNA: TGCAGCGTTGTGAGCGACAGGGTAGGGGCAGCTTTCTTT
CDR3: CSVVSDRVGAAFF

J: TRBJ2-3
size: few
length: 16
D: -
V: TRBV5-1
DNA: TGCGCCAGCAGCTTGGAAGGGACATCTCGGCCAGATACGCAGTATTTT
CDR3: CASSLEGTSRPDTQYF

J: TRBJ1-2
size: -
length: 15
D: -
V: TRBV15
DNA: TGTGCCACCAGCAGAGATCCCGTCCAGGCGTATGGCTACACCTTC
CDR3: CATSRDPVQAYGYTF

J: TRBJ2-5
size: -
length: 17
D: TRBD2
V: TRBV4-1
DNA: TGCGCCAGCAGCCAAGGCGGACTAGCGGCTCGTGGAGAGACCCAGTACTTC
CDR3: CASSQGGLAARGETQYF

J: TRBJ1-2
size: -
length: 15
D: TRBD1
V: TRBV7-9
DNA: TGTGCCAGCAGCTTAGCCCTACAGGGGGCCTATGGCTACACCTTC
CDR3: CASSLALQGAYGYTF

J: TRBJ1-5
size: -
length: 14
D: -
V: TRBV3-1/TRBV3-2
DNA: TGTGCCAGCAGCCAAGGGGCTCATGATCAGCCCCAGCATTTT
CDR3: CASSQGAHDQPQHF

J: TRBJ1-1
size: -
length: 15
D: TRBD1
V: TRBV5-1
DNA: TGCGCCAGCAGCTTGGCTACAGGGGCGAAGACTGAAGCTTTCTTT
CDR3: CASSLATGAKTEAFF

J: TRBJ2-5
size: -
length: 15
D: -
V: TRBV3-1/TRBV3-2
DNA: TGTGCCAGCAGCCCGGACAGCGGGGCGCGGGAGACCCAGTACTTC
CDR3: CASSPDSGARETQYF